The rows below give T cell receptor beta chains drawn from one sample of a study of siplizumab effects on memory and regulatory T cells. Data came from immunoSEQ multiplex PCR; TCRdb stores just in-frame clones and leaves some out. Of 60,000 or so clones listed, over 90% are singletons. Sequences were obtained from CD8+ T cells sorted from blood. These TCRs come from a human donor in good health. The CDR3 runs from the conserved cysteine through the conserved F or W.

TRBJ2-5	TRBV4-3	CASSHGVAQETQYF
TRBJ2-1	TRBV27	CASSLSVLDEQFF
TRBJ2-1	TRBV9	CASSGASGRSNNEQFF
TRBJ2-1	TRBV4-1	CASSQLAATRNEQFF
TRBJ1-1	TRBV29-1	CSVENRNTEAFF
TRBJ1-4	TRBV27	CASSLDRANEKLFF
TRBJ2-7	TRBV27	CASGLGASYEQYF
TRBJ2-5	TRBV15	CATAGTIQETQYF
TRBJ2-3	TRBV9	CASSGTSGSLQDTQYF
TRBJ1-5	TRBV19	CASSRTGYSNQPQHF
TRBJ1-1	TRBV28	CASSLTRGGTEAFF
TRBJ2-7	TRBV6-5	CASRYRGTYEQYF
TRBJ2-1	TRBV6-5	CASSYSGTGGNEQFF
TRBJ2-7	TRBV6-4	CASSRGSQDEQYF
TRBJ1-6	TRBV5-1	CASSPGDRSSYNSPLHF
TRBJ1-2	TRBV30	CAWWDRDPMGYTF
TRBJ2-1	TRBV7-9	CASSSLWTGKGDNEQFF
TRBJ1-1	TRBV29-1	CSVHVGQGETEAFF
TRBJ2-7	TRBV5-5	CASSLDDISYEQYF
TRBJ2-3	TRBV4-1	CAVGRGGVSDTQYF
TRBJ1-2	TRBV27	CASSPFLRGALVSYTF
TRBJ1-1	TRBV4-1	CASSPTHRNTEAFF
NA	TRBV4-1	CAGGASQFIEQYF
TRBJ2-7	TRBV30	CAWSVLSRAYEQYF
TRBJ2-2	TRBV6-5	CASSYSALVGELFF
TRBJ2-7	TRBV7-8	CASSPSRGIIEQYF
TRBJ2-3	TRBV13	CASTSSGSTDTQYF
TRBJ2-4	TRBV4-3	CASSQFSGEGNIQYF
TRBJ2-1	TRBV14	CASSQDPLRTEEYNEQFF
TRBJ2-1	TRBV19	CASSTARGAIYNEQFF
TRBJ2-1	TRBV7-9	CAIAEGNNEQFF
TRBJ1-5	TRBV30	CAWSPPGQLPYQPQHF
TRBJ1-6	TRBV2	CASSGVGTGDSPLHF
TRBJ2-1	TRBV4-3	CASSQSPVSGANNEQFF
TRBJ2-7	TRBV5-4	CASSGGQGSYEQYF
TRBJ2-3	TRBV27	CASSLLRGADTQYF
TRBJ2-1	TRBV4-2	CASSQDGDPLIYNEQFF
TRBJ2-7	TRBV7-8	CASSPGPHSIASEQYF
TRBJ2-7	TRBV7-9	CASSETYEQYF
TRBJ2-5	TRBV27	CASSLSPGGDLETQYF
TRBJ2-7	TRBV6-6	CASATGRGVYEQYF